This is a list of T cell receptor beta chains from one sample in a study of shared T cell receptors in the human thymus. The table came from immunoSEQ multiplex PCR; TCRdb's copy has only in-frame clones and leaves some out. The data hold roughly 710,000 clones, with 75% to 90% observed a single time. These same records also appear under a second study, on human thymus T cells.

Input material: thymocytes. The receptors shown here come from a girl under two years old with a congenital heart defect. Each CDR3 is given with its conserved first and last residue. A D gene is named only where the DNA matches it firmly. Clone size, where shown, is once, few, many, or a class for clones that have expanded.

abundance: .
j_gene: TRBJ1-1
d_gene: TRBD1
v_gene: TRBV27
CDR3nt: TGTGCCAGCAGTCTGGGACAGAGCACTGAAGCTTTCTTT
CDR3aa: CASSLGQSTEAFF

abundance: .
j_gene: TRBJ2-1
d_gene: TRBD2
v_gene: TRBV28
CDR3nt: TGTGCCAGCAGTTTAGGACTAGCGGGGACGGGGGAGCAGTTCTTC
CDR3aa: CASSLGLAGTGEQFF

abundance: .
j_gene: TRBJ1-1
d_gene: TRBD1
v_gene: TRBV6-1
CDR3nt: TGTGCCAGCAGGGACAGGAAAACTGAAGCTTTCTTT
CDR3aa: CASRDRKTEAFF

abundance: .
j_gene: TRBJ1-4
d_gene: .
v_gene: TRBV27
CDR3nt: TGTGCCAGCAGTTTACTGGACAGAGGAAATGAAAAACTGTTTTTT
CDR3aa: CASSLLDRGNEKLFF

abundance: .
j_gene: TRBJ2-7
d_gene: .
v_gene: TRBV4-1
CDR3nt: TGCGCCAGCAGCCCCCCGGTCGGGGCCTACGAGCAGTACTTC
CDR3aa: CASSPPVGAYEQYF

abundance: .
j_gene: TRBJ2-1
d_gene: TRBD1
v_gene: TRBV11-2
CDR3nt: TGTGCCAGCAGCCCTCGACAGGGGCCGGTTCATGAGCAGTTCTTC
CDR3aa: CASSPRQGPVHEQFF

abundance: .
j_gene: TRBJ2-7
d_gene: .
v_gene: TRBV5-1
CDR3nt: TGCGCCAGCAGCGTTGGGGACAATGACTACGAGCAGTACTTC
CDR3aa: CASSVGDNDYEQYF

abundance: .
j_gene: TRBJ2-3
d_gene: TRBD2
v_gene: TRBV7-3
CDR3nt: TGTGCCAGCAGCCCATCCACTAGCGGGGGGGCCAAAGATACGCAGTATTTT
CDR3aa: CASSPSTSGGAKDTQYF

abundance: .
j_gene: TRBJ2-7
d_gene: .
v_gene: TRBV7-8
CDR3nt: TGTGCCAGCAGCCTCCGCGGGCATTTTGTGCAGTACTTC
CDR3aa: CASSLRGHFVQYF

abundance: once
j_gene: TRBJ2-6
d_gene: TRBD1
v_gene: TRBV27
CDR3nt: TGTGCCAGCAGTTTGTGGACAGGGGTCCCTGGGGCCAACGTCCTGACTTTC
CDR3aa: CASSLWTGVPGANVLTF

abundance: .
j_gene: TRBJ1-2
d_gene: TRBD1
v_gene: TRBV28
CDR3nt: TGTGCCAGCAGATATGGCGCAGGGGGCCCTCCTTTTAACTATGGCTACACCTTC
CDR3aa: CASRYGAGGPPFNYGYTF

abundance: .
j_gene: TRBJ2-7
d_gene: TRBD2
v_gene: TRBV6-5
CDR3nt: TGTGCCAGCAGCCCCAGAGCGGGGGCCATCTACGAGCAGTACTTC
CDR3aa: CASSPRAGAIYEQYF

abundance: .
j_gene: TRBJ2-1
d_gene: TRBD2
v_gene: TRBV5-1
CDR3nt: TGCGCCAGCAGCTTGGCCGCTAGCGGGGGCGCCTACAATGAGCAGTTCTTC
CDR3aa: CASSLAASGGAYNEQFF

abundance: .
j_gene: TRBJ1-1
d_gene: TRBD1
v_gene: TRBV7-4
CDR3nt: TGTGCCAGCAGCCCTTCGGCAGGGGGCGAGAGAGCTTTCTTT
CDR3aa: CASSPSAGGERAFF

abundance: .
j_gene: TRBJ2-5
d_gene: .
v_gene: TRBV6-1
CDR3nt: TGTGCCAGCAGTGGAAATTACGACAGCCAAGAGACCCAGTACTTC
CDR3aa: CASSGNYDSQETQYF

abundance: .
j_gene: TRBJ2-7
d_gene: .
v_gene: TRBV29-1
CDR3nt: TGCAGCGTTGAAGATCACGGGGGACCCGACCGGGGGGAGCAGTACTTC
CDR3aa: CSVEDHGGPDRGEQYF

abundance: .
j_gene: TRBJ2-7
d_gene: TRBD2
v_gene: TRBV12-5
CDR3nt: TGTGCTAGTGGCCCAGGGGCCCGGGGGGGACGACACTACGAGCAGTACTTC
CDR3aa: CASGPGARGGRHYEQYF

abundance: .
j_gene: TRBJ1-4
d_gene: TRBD1
v_gene: TRBV7-6
CDR3nt: TGTGCCAGCAGCTTCGAAATAGGGACAGGGGGTAGTGAAAAACTGTTTTTT
CDR3aa: CASSFEIGTGGSEKLFF

abundance: .
j_gene: TRBJ2-3
d_gene: .
v_gene: TRBV5-1
CDR3nt: TGCGCCAGCAGCTTGGCTTTGGGGGCAGATATAAGCACAGATACGCAGTATTTT
CDR3aa: CASSLALGADISTDTQYF

abundance: .
j_gene: TRBJ1-6
d_gene: TRBD1
v_gene: TRBV5-6
CDR3nt: TGTGCCAGCAGCTTCAGAATTTATACAGGGGAAAATTCACCCCTCCACTTT
CDR3aa: CASSFRIYTGENSPLHF

abundance: once
j_gene: TRBJ1-6
d_gene: TRBD1
v_gene: TRBV9
CDR3nt: TGTGCCAGCAGCGTAGAGGGGGACAGGGGGCACGATGGTTCACCCCTCCACTTT
CDR3aa: CASSVEGDRGHDGSPLHF

abundance: .
j_gene: TRBJ1-4
d_gene: .
v_gene: TRBV30
CDR3nt: TGTGCCTGGAGTCTGTTTTCGGGAGGCCATGAAAAACTGTTTTTT
CDR3aa: CAWSLFSGGHEKLFF

abundance: .
j_gene: TRBJ1-1
d_gene: .
v_gene: TRBV7-9
CDR3nt: TGTGCCAGCAGCCCCACCTGGGCGGCGGGGAACACTGAAGCTTTCTTT
CDR3aa: CASSPTWAAGNTEAFF

abundance: .
j_gene: TRBJ1-2
d_gene: TRBD1
v_gene: TRBV12-5
CDR3nt: TGTGCTAGTGGTACCCGTGAGGGACAGGGGGCCTATGGCTACACCTTC
CDR3aa: CASGTREGQGAYGYTF

abundance: few
j_gene: TRBJ1-4
d_gene: .
v_gene: TRBV29-1
CDR3nt: TGCAGCGTTGCCCAGGGCAACGAAAAACTGTTTTTT
CDR3aa: CSVAQGNEKLFF

abundance: .
j_gene: TRBJ2-1
d_gene: TRBD1
v_gene: TRBV19
CDR3nt: TGTGCCAGTGGGTCACTAATCAGGGGGAGAAGCTCCTACAATGAGCAGTTCTTC
CDR3aa: CASGSLIRGRSSYNEQFF

abundance: once
j_gene: TRBJ1-2
d_gene: TRBD1
v_gene: TRBV18
CDR3nt: TGTGCCAGCTCACCTGGGACAGGGAGGATGGATGGCTACACCTTC
CDR3aa: CASSPGTGRMDGYTF

abundance: .
j_gene: TRBJ1-1
d_gene: .
v_gene: TRBV5-4
CDR3nt: TGTGCCAGCAGCGAAGGCCCTGAAGGGAGAACTGAAGCTTTCTTT
CDR3aa: CASSEGPEGRTEAFF

abundance: .
j_gene: TRBJ2-3
d_gene: .
v_gene: TRBV9
CDR3nt: TGTGCCAGCAGCGTAGATTACACAGATACGCAGTATTTT
CDR3aa: CASSVDYTDTQYF

abundance: .
j_gene: TRBJ2-1
d_gene: .
v_gene: TRBV10-1
CDR3nt: TGCGCCAGCATCATAAGGGGTCCGCTGTTCTTC
CDR3aa: CASIIRGPLFF

abundance: .
j_gene: TRBJ1-1
d_gene: .
v_gene: TRBV9
CDR3nt: TGTGCCAGCAGCGTAGCCCCCTGGGGGGGGTGGCCTGAAGCTTTCTTT
CDR3aa: CASSVAPWGGWPEAFF

abundance: .
j_gene: TRBJ2-7
d_gene: TRBD1
v_gene: TRBV19
CDR3nt: TGTGCCAGTAGAGTGGACAGGGGCCACGAGCAGTACTTC
CDR3aa: CASRVDRGHEQYF

abundance: .
j_gene: TRBJ2-7
d_gene: TRBD1
v_gene: TRBV11-2
CDR3nt: TGTGCCAGCAGCTTAGTGGACAGGGGACCCCCCGAGCAGTACTTC
CDR3aa: CASSLVDRGPPEQYF

abundance: .
j_gene: TRBJ1-2
d_gene: TRBD1
v_gene: TRBV10-2
CDR3nt: TGCGCCAGCAGTGACCAGGGGGGCCGTTACGGCTACACCTTC
CDR3aa: CASSDQGGRYGYTF

abundance: .
j_gene: TRBJ2-1
d_gene: TRBD2
v_gene: TRBV6-6
CDR3nt: TGTGCCAGCATCGGGAGGGGGGGGCCCCGTTACAATGAGCAGTTCTTC
CDR3aa: CASIGRGGPRYNEQFF

abundance: .
j_gene: TRBJ1-2
d_gene: .
v_gene: TRBV5-4
CDR3nt: TGTGCCAGCAACTGGGGGGGGGCGGATTTTAGGCGTGGCTACACCTTC
CDR3aa: CASNWGGADFRRGYTF

abundance: few
j_gene: TRBJ2-7
d_gene: .
v_gene: TRBV10-3
CDR3nt: TGTGCCATCAGTGGGACAGAGGCCTACGAGCAGTACTTC
CDR3aa: CAISGTEAYEQYF

abundance: .
j_gene: TRBJ2-6
d_gene: .
v_gene: TRBV9
CDR3nt: TGTGCCAGCAGCGCAGGGGCCAGGGTCCTGACTTTC
CDR3aa: CASSAGARVLTF

abundance: .
j_gene: TRBJ1-4
d_gene: TRBD1
v_gene: TRBV6-6
CDR3nt: TGTGCCAGCAGTTACTCCGGGACAGCCTTTGAAAAACTGTTTTTT
CDR3aa: CASSYSGTAFEKLFF

abundance: .
j_gene: TRBJ2-2
d_gene: .
v_gene: TRBV7-3
CDR3nt: TGTGCCAGCAGCCCCAGAGGAGGGGAGCTGTTTTTT
CDR3aa: CASSPRGGELFF

abundance: .
j_gene: TRBJ2-5
d_gene: .
v_gene: TRBV4-1
CDR3nt: TGCGCCAGCAGCCAATCGCAAAACTACGCAGAGACCCAGTACTTC
CDR3aa: CASSQSQNYAETQYF

abundance: few
j_gene: TRBJ2-7
d_gene: .
v_gene: TRBV6-5
CDR3nt: TGTGCCAGCAGGGGGGAGCAGGGGTTGTACGAGCAGTACTTC
CDR3aa: CASRGEQGLYEQYF

abundance: few
j_gene: TRBJ2-7
d_gene: TRBD1
v_gene: TRBV27
CDR3nt: TGTGCCAGCAGTTGGGACAGGGGCTTCTACGAGCAGTACTTC
CDR3aa: CASSWDRGFYEQYF

abundance: .
j_gene: TRBJ2-3
d_gene: TRBD1
v_gene: TRBV7-9
CDR3nt: TGTGCCAGCAGCCGGACAGGGGCTTTGTCAGATACGCAGTATTTT
CDR3aa: CASSRTGALSDTQYF

abundance: few
j_gene: TRBJ2-5
d_gene: .
v_gene: TRBV6-5
CDR3nt: TGTGCCAGCAGTTACTCGAGGGAGACCCAGTACTTC
CDR3aa: CASSYSRETQYF

abundance: .
j_gene: TRBJ1-1
d_gene: .
v_gene: TRBV9
CDR3nt: TGTGCCAGCAGCGGAAGGTCGGGGAACGGCACTGAAGCTTTCTTT
CDR3aa: CASSGRSGNGTEAFF

abundance: once
j_gene: TRBJ1-1
d_gene: .
v_gene: TRBV10-1
CDR3nt: TGCGCCAGCAGTGCTGCCCCGGGGACTGAAGCTTTCTTT
CDR3aa: CASSAAPGTEAFF

abundance: .
j_gene: TRBJ1-1
d_gene: .
v_gene: TRBV12-5
CDR3nt: TGTGCTAGTGGTCTAACCCTAAGTCAAGACCAGGTCGGGAACACTGAAGCTTTCTTT
CDR3aa: CASGLTLSQDQVGNTEAFF

abundance: .
j_gene: TRBJ1-4
d_gene: TRBD1
v_gene: TRBV5-1
CDR3nt: TGCGCCAGCAGCTTGGCACAGGGGACAGGTGGCGAAAAACTGTTTTTT
CDR3aa: CASSLAQGTGGEKLFF

abundance: .
j_gene: TRBJ1-2
d_gene: TRBD1
v_gene: TRBV29-1
CDR3nt: TGCAGCGTAGAACAGGGGGCGCGCGGCTACACCTTC
CDR3aa: CSVEQGARGYTF

abundance: .
j_gene: TRBJ2-2
d_gene: .
v_gene: TRBV6-5
CDR3nt: TGTGCCAGCAGTTACTCGAGTACAGCTAACACCGGGGAGCTGTTTTTT
CDR3aa: CASSYSSTANTGELFF